This TCR beta chain appears in the sequencing data of a study of blood T cell repertoires in COVID-19 (TCRdb year 2020). Describing the broader study: The collaborator samples originated in the United States, Italy and Spain and spanned the acute and convalescent phases of COVID-19. The material from the prospective study consisted of cDNA or gDNA derived from T cells, B-cell-depleted T cells, or PBMCs. Deeply sampled blood TCRbeta repertoires from subjects exposed to, actively infected with, or recovered from COVID-19 were included in the dataset. The repertoires were made available in a free public database intended to serve as a resource for research on the immune response to SARS-CoV-2. Samples were obtained from the ongoing ImmuneRACE study (first 160 participants) and from about 1,300 subjects provided by 6 global collaborators. Nearly every sample came with metadata listing a de-identified subject ID, COVID-19 status, age in years and sex. Where available, HLA class I and class II types were taken from metadata supplied by the sample provider and were not determined by assay-based typing. Results the study describes overall, beyond this receptor: Clinical and demographic metadata were provided uncurated, with the amount varying by source and participant.

TCRbeta CDR3 regions were amplified from genomic DNA using the immunoSEQ Assay, a bias-controlled multiplex PCR. The original pipeline was this. The number of nucleated cells in each sample was estimated from the amplification of reference gene primers within the assay. Sequence reads were collapsed and filtered to measure the absolute abundance of every unique TCRbeta CDR3 rearrangement. For each sample, productive Simpson clonality was calculated as the square root of Simpson's diversity index across productive rearrangements. The table comes from immuneACCESS by way of TCRdb, which keeps in-frame sequences with V and J called. Part of the clones is missing from these tables; in studies checked, under half for an unresolved V gene and the rest for unknown reasons. V, J and clone size were drawn from that table, and D and trimming were deduced from the DNA. The sample has hundreds of thousands of clones on record, roughly nine tenths of them singletons. The ten largest clones represent 7% to 10% of the sample.

In the prospective study, participants were about 18 to 89 years old, resided in about two dozen geographic areas of the United States, and were enrolled through a virtual design. Cohort assignment in the prospective study relied on participant-reported clinical history from a screening survey and a study questionnaire. ImmuneRACE Cohort 3 recovered participants were defined by two consecutive negative NP/OP PCR tests, healthcare professional clearance, or symptom resolution. Mobile phlebotomists in the prospective study collected whole blood, serum and a nasopharyngeal or oropharyngeal swab from every participant. Participants in the prospective study had the option to provide additional blood draws and questionnaires over a 2-month period. Prospective study blood samples were shipped either frozen or at room temperature before DNA extraction. Points on this clone: Its antigen remains undetermined. No base-level quality is on record; no much larger clone is a single base apart.

Looking up the germline V gene yields CDR1 KGHDR and CDR2 SFDVKD. Here V drops 4 bases and J drops 2 bases, and the junction holds 1 base not matched to any gene. Taken from cysteine to phenylalanine, the CDR3 has 15 residues. Only CDR3 DNA remains: 45 bases, in frame from the first base. The TCR sequence derives from a woman aged 55-75 years who had recovered from COVID-19. The rearranged chain carries TRBV24-1 and TRBJ2-5; a stretch of 12 junction bases matches TRBD2. Sequencing was done on a sample of PBMCs or T cells enriched from blood (not recorded which). The DNA sequence is given as TGTGCCACCAGTGAACTAGCGGGGGGTCAAGAGACCCAGTACTTC. Its protein is CATSELAGGQETQYF.